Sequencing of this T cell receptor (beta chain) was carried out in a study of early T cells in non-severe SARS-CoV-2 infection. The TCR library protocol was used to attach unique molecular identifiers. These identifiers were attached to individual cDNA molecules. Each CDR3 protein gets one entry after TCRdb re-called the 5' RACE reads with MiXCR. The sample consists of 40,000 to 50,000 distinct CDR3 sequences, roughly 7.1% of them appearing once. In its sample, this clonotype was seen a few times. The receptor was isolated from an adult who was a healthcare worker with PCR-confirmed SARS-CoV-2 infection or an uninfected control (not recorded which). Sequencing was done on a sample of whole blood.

In DNA, the CDR3 is TGCAGTGCTCGACTGTGGGGGGCCTATGAGCAGTTCTTC. Translated: CSARLWGAYEQFF. V usage is TRBV20-1 and J usage is TRBJ2-1; D may match TRBD1 or TRBD2 (6 bases each). The CDR3 extends over 13 amino acids. V gave up 5 bases and J gave up 8 bases, with 16 bases separating them. Germline V CDR1 and CDR2: DFQATT, SNEGSKA (reference sequence).